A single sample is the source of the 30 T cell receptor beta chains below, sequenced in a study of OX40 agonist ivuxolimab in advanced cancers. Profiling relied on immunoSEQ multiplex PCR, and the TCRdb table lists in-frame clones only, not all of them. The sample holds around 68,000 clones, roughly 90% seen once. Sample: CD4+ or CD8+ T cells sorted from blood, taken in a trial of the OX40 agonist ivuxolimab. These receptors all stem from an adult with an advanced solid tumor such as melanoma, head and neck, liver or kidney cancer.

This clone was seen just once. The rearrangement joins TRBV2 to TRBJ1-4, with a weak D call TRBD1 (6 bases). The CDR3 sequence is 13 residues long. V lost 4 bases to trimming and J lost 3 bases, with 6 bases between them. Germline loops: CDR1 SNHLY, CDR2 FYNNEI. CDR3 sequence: CASSGTANEKLFF. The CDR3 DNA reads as TGTGCCAGCAGTGGGACAGCTAATGAAAAACTGTTTTTT.

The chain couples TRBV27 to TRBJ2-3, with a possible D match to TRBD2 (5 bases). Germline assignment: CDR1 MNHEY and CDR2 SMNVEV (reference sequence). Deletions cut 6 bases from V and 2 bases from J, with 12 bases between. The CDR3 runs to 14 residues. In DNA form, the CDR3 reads TGTGCCAGCAGGCGGCTAGCAGTCACAGATACGCAGTATTTT. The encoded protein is CASRRLAVTDTQYF.

The CDR3 DNA follows: TGCGCCAGCAGTGCCGGGGCGAACACTGAAGCTTTCTTT. Its translation is CASSAGANTEAFF. The chain links TRBV10-2 to TRBJ1-1; D may be TRBD1 (5 bases). CDR1 is WSHSY and CDR2 is SAAADI in the germline V gene. V lost 4 bases and J 1 base, leaving 7 bases between the germline ends. CDR3 length: 13 residues.

The CDR3 DNA sequence: TGTGCCAGCAGTGTAACTCCCTCACCCCTCCACTTT. It translates to CASSVTPSPLHF. The chain employs TRBV2 and TRBJ1-6; D is ambiguous. CDR3 length: 12 residues. Germline-derived CDR1 and CDR2 are SNHLY and FYNNEI. The V end was cut by 4 bases, the J end by 10 bases, with 8 bases between.

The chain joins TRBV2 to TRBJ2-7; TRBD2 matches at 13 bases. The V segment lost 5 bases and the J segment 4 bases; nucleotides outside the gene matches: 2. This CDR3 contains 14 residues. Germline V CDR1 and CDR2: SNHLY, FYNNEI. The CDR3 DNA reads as TGTGCCAGCAGTCGGGGACTAGCGGGGTACGAGCAGTACTTC. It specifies CASSRGLAGYEQYF.

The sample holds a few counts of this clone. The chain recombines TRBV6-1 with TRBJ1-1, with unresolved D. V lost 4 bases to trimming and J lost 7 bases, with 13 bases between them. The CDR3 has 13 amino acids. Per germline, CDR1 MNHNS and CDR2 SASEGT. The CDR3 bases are TGTGCCAGCAGTGTATCCGGGAGTGGTGAAGCTTTCTTT. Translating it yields CASSVSGSGEAFF.

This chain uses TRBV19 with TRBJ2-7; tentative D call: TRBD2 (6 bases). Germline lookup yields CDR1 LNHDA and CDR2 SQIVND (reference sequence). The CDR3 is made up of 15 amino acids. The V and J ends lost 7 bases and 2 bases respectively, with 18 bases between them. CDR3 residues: CASKGRGPTTYEQYF. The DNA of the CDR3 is TGTGCCAGTAAAGGGCGGGGTCCGACCACCTACGAGCAGTACTTC. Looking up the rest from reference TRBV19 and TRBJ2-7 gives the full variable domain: DGGITQSPKYLFRKEGQNVTLSCEQNLNHDAMYWYRQDPGQGLRLIYYSQIVNDFQKGDIAEGYSVSREKKESFPLTVTSAQKNPTAFYLCASKGRGPTTYEQYFGPGTRLTVT.

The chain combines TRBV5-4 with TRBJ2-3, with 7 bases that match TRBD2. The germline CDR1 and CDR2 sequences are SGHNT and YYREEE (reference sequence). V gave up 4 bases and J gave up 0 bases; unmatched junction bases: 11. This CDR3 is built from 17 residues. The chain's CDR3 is CASSVASGGRSTDTQYF. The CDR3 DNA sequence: TGTGCCAGCAGCGTAGCTAGCGGAGGGAGGAGCACAGATACGCAGTATTTT.

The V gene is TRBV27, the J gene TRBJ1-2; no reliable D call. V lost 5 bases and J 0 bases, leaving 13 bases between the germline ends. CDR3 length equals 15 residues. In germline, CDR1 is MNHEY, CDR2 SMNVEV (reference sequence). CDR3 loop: CASSPRSVTNYGYTF. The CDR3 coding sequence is TGTGCCAGCAGTCCCCGCAGCGTTACTAACTATGGCTACACCTTC.

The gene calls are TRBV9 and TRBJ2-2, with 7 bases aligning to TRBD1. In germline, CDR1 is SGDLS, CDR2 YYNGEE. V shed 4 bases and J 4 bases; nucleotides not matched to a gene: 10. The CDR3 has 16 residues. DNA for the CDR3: TGTGCCAGCAGCTCACCCGGGACAGTGACCACCGGGGAGCTGTTTTTT. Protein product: CASSSPGTVTTGELFF.

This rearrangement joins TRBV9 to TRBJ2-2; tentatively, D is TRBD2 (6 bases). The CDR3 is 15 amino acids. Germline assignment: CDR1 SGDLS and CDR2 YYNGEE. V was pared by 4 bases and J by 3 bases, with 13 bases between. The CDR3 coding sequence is TGTGCCAGCAGCCCCGGAGGGCCCGACACCGGGGAGCTGTTTTTT. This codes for CASSPGGPDTGELFF. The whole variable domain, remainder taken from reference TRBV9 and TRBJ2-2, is DSGVTQTPKHLITATGQRVTLRCSPRSGDLSVYWYQQSLDQGLQFLIQYYNGEERAKGNILERFSAQQFPDLHSELNLSSLELGDSALYFCASSPGGPDTGELFFGEGSRLTVL.

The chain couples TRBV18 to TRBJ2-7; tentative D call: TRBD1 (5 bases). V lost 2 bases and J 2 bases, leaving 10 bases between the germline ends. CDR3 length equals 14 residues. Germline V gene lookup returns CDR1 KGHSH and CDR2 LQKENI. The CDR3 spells CASSPGAETYEQYF. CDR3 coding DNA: TGTGCCAGCTCACCAGGGGCAGAGACCTACGAGCAGTACTTC.

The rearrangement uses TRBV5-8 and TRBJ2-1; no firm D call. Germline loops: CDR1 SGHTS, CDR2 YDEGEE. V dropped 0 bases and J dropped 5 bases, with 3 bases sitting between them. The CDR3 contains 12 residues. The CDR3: CASSLVNNEQFF. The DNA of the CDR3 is TGTGCCAGCAGCTTGGTCAACAATGAGCAGTTCTTC.

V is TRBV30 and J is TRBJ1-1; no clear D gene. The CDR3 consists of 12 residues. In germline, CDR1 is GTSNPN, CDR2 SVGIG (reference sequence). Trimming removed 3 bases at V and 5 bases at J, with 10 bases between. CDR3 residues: CAWSLRLTEAFF. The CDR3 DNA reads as TGTGCCTGGAGCCTTAGGTTGACTGAAGCTTTCTTT.

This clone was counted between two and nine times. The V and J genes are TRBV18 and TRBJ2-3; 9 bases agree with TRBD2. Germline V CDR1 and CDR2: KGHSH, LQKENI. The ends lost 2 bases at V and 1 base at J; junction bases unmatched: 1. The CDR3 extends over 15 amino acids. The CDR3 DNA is TGTGCCAGCTCACCATGGACTAGCGGCACAGATACGCAGTATTTT. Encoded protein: CASSPWTSGTDTQYF.

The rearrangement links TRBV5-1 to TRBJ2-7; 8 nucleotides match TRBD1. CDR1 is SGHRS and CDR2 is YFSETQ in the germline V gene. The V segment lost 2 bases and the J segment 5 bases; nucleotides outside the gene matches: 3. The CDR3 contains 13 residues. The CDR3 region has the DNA TGCGCCAGCAGCTTCGGACAGGGTAACGAGCAGTACTTC. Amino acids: CASSFGQGNEQYF.

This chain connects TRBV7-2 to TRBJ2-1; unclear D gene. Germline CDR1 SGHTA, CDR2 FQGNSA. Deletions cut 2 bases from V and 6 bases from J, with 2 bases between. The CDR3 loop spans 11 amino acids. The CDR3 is CASSLLNEQFF. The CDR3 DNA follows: TGTGCCAGCAGCTTACTCAATGAGCAGTTCTTC.

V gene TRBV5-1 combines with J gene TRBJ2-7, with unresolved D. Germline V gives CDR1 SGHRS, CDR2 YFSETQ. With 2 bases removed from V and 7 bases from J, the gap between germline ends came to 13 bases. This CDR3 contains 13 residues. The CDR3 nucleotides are TGCGCCAGCAGCTTCGGGTTTAGGGTTGAGCAGTACTTC. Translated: CASSFGFRVEQYF.

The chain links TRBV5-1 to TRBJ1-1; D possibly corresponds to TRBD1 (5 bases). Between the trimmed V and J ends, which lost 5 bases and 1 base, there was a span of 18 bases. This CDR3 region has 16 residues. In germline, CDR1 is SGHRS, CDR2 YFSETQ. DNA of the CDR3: TGCGCCAGCAGACCCGGTGAGGGACTCAGGAACACTGAAGCTTTCTTT. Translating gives CASRPGEGLRNTEAFF. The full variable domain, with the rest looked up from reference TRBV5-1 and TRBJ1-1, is KAGVTQTPRYLIKTRGQQVTLSCSPISGHRSVSWYQQTPGQGLQFLFEYFSETQRNKGNFPGRFSGRQFSNSRSEMNVSTLELGDSALYLCASRPGEGLRNTEAFFGQGTRLTVV.

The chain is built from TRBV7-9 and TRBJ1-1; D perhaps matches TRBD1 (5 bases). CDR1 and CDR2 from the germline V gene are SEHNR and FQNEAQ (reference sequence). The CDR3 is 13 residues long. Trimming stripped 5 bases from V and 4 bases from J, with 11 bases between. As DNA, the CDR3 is TGTGCCAGCAGCCTAGACAGTGCCACTGAAGCTTTCTTT. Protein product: CASSLDSATEAFF. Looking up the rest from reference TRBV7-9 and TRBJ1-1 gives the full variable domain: DTGVSQNPRHKITKRGQNVTFRCDPISEHNRLYWYRQTLGQGPEFLTYFQNEAQLEKSRLLSDRFSAERPKGSFSTLEIQRTEQGDSAMYLCASSLDSATEAFFGQGTRLTVV.

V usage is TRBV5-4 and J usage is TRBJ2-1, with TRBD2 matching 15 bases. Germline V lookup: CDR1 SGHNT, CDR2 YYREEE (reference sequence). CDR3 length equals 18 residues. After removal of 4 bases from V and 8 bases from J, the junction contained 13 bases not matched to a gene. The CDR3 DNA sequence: TGTGCCAGCAGCCGATCCGGGACTAGCGGGAGGTTCAGCGATGAGCAGTTCTTC. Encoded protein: CASSRSGTSGRFSDEQFF. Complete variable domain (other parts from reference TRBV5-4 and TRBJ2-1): ETGVTQSPTHLIKTRGQQVTLRCSSQSGHNTVSWYQQALGQGPQFIFQYYREEENGRGNFPPRFSGLQFPNYSSELNVNALELDDSALYLCASSRSGTSGRFSDEQFFGPGTRLTVL.

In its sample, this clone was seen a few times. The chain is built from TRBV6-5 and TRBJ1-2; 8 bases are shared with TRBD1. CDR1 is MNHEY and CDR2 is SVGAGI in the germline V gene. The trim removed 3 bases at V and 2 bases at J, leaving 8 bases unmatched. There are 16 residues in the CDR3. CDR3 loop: CASSYWGAGGNYGYTF. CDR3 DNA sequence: TGTGCCAGCAGTTATTGGGGGGCAGGGGGCAACTATGGCTACACCTTC.

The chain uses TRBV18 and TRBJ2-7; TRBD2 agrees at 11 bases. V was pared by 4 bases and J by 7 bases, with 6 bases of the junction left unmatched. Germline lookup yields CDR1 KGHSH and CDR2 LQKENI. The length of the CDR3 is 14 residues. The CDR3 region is CASSLAGGLEEQYF. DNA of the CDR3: TGTGCCAGCTCACTAGCGGGAGGGCTTGAAGAGCAGTACTTC.

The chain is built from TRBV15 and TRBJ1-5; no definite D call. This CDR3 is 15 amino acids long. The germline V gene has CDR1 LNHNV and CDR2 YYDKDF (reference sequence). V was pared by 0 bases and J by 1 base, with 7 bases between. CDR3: CATSRDIGSNQPQHF. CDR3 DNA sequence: TGTGCCACCAGCAGAGATATAGGGAGCAATCAGCCCCAGCATTTT.

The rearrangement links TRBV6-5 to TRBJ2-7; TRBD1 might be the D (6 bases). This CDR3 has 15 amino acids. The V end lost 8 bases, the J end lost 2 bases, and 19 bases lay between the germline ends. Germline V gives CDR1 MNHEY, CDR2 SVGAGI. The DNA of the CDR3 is TGTGCCAGCCGTCTGGGGTCGGGACAAGCCTACGAGCAGTACTTC. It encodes CASRLGSGQAYEQYF.

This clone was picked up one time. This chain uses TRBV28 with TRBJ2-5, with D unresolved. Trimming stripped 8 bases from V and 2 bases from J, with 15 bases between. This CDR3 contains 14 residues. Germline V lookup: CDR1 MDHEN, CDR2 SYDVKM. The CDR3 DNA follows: TGTGCCAGCCGCGAAGGCACAGCACAAGAGACCCAGTACTTC. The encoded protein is CASREGTAQETQYF.

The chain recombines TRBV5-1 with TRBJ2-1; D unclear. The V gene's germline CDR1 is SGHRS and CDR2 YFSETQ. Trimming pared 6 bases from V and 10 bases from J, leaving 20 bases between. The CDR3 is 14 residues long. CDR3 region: CASNVAPPTREQFF. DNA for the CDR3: TGCGCCAGCAACGTAGCCCCCCCCACAAGGGAGCAGTTCTTC.

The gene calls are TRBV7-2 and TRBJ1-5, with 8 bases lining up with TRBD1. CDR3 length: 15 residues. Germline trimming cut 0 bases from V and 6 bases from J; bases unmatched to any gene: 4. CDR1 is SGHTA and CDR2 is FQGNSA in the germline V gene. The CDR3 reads CASSLATGVAQPQHF. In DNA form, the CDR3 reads TGTGCCAGCAGCTTAGCGACAGGGGTTGCTCAGCCCCAGCATTTT.

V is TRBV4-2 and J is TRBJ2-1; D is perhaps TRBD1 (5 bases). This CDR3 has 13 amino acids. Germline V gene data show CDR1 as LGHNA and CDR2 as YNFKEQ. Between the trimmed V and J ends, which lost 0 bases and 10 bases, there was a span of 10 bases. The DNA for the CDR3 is TGTGCCAGCAGCCAAGATCCAAGGGGAGAGCAGTTCTTC. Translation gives CASSQDPRGEQFF.

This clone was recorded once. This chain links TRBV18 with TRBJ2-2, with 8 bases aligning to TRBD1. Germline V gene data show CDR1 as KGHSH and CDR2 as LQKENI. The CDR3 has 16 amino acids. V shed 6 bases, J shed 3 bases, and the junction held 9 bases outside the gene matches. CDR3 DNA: TGTGCCAGCTCCTACCGACAGGGGTTGGACACCGGGGAGCTGTTTTTT. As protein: CASSYRQGLDTGELFF.